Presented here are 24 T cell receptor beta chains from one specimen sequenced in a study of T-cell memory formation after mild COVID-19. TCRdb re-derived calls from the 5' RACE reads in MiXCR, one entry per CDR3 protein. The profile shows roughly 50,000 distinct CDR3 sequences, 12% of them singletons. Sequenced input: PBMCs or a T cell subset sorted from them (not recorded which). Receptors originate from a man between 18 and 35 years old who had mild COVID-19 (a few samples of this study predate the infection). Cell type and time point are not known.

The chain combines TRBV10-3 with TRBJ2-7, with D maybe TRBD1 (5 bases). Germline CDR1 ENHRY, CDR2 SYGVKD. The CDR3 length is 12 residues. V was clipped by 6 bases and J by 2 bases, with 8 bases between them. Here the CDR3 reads CAIRGQAYEQYF. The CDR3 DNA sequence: TGTGCCATCAGAGGACAAGCCTACGAGCAGTACTTC.

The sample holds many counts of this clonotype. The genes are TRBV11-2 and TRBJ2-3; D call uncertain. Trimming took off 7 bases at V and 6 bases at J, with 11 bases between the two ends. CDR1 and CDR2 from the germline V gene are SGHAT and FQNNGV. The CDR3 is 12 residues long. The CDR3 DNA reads TGTGCCAGCACATGGGCCTTGGATACGCAGTATTTT. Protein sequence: CASTWALDTQYF.

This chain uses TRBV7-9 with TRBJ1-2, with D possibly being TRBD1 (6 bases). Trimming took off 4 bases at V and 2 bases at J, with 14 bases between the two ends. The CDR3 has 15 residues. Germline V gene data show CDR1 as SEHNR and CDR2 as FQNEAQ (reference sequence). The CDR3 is CASSYPPRGNYGYTF. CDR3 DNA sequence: TGTGCCAGCAGCTACCCGCCCAGGGGAAACTATGGCTACACCTTC.

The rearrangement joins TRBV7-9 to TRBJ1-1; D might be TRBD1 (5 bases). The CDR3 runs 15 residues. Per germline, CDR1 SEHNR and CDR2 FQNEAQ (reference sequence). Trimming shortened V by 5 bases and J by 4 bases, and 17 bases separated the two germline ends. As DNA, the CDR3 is TGTGCCAGCAGCCCGCGACAGTTTTTGGGCACTGAAGCTTTCTTT. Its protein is CASSPRQFLGTEAFF.

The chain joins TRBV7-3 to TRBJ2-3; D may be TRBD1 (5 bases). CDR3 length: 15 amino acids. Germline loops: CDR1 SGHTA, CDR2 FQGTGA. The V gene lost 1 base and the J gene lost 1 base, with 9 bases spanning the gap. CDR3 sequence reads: CASSLRGRGTDTQYF. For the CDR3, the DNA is TGTGCCAGCAGCTTAAGAGGCAGGGGCACAGATACGCAGTATTTT.

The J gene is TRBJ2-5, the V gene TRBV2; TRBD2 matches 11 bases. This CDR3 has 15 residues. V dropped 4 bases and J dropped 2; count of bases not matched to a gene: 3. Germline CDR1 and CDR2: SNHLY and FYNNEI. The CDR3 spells CASSGASGGQETQYF. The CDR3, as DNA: TGTGCCAGCAGTGGGGCTAGCGGGGGGCAAGAGACCCAGTACTTC.

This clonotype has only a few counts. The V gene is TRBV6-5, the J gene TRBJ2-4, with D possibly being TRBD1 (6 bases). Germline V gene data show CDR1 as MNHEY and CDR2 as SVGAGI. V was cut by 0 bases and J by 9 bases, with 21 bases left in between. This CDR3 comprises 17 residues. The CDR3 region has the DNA TGTGCCAGCAGTTACTCGGGGGCGGGCCCCGAGATCGCCATTCAGTACTTC. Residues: CASSYSGAGPEIAIQYF.

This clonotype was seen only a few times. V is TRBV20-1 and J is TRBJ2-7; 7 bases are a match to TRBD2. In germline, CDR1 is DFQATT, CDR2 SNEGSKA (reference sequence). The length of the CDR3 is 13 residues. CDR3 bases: TGCACTCTAGCGGATCCGAGCTCCTACGAGCAGTACGTC. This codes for CTLADPSSYEQYV.

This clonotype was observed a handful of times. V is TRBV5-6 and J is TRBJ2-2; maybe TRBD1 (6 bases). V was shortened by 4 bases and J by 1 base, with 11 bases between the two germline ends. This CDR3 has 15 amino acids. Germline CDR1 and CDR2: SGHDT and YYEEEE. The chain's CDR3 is CASSPDSRNTGELFF. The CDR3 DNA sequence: TGTGCCAGCAGCCCGGACAGTCGGAACACCGGGGAGCTGTTTTTT.

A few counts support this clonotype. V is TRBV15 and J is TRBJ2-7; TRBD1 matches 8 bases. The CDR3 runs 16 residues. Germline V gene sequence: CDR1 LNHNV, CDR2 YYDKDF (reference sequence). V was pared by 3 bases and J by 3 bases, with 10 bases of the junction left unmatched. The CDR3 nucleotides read TGTGCCACCAGCAGGACTTCTGGACAGGGTCGCTACGAGCAGTACTTC. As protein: CATSRTSGQGRYEQYF.

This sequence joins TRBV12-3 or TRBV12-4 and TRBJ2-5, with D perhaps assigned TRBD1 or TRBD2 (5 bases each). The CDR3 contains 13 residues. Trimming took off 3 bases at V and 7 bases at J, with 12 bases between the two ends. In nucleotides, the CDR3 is TGTGCCAGCAGTTTCACTAGGGGTGCGACCCAGTACTTC. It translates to CASSFTRGATQYF.

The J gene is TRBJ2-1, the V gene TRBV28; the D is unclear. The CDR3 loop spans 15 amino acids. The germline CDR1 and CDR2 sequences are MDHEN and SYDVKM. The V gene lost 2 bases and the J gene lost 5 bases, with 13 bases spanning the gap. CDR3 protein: CASSLALTANNEQFF. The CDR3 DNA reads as TGTGCCAGCAGTTTAGCCCTGACGGCAAACAATGAGCAGTTCTTC.

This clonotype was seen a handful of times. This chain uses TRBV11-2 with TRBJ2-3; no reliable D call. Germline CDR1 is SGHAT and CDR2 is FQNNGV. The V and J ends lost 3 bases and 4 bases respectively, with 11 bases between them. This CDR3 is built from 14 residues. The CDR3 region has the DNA TGTGCCAGCAGCTTTGGTAGCTTTTCAGATACGCAGTATTTT. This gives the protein CASSFGSFSDTQYF.

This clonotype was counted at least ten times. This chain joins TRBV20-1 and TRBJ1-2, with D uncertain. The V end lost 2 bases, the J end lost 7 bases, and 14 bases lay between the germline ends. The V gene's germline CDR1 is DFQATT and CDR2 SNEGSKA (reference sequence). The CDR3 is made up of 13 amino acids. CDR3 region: CSARQVGSSGYTF. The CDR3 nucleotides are TGCAGTGCTAGACAGGTGGGCTCCTCTGGCTACACCTTC.

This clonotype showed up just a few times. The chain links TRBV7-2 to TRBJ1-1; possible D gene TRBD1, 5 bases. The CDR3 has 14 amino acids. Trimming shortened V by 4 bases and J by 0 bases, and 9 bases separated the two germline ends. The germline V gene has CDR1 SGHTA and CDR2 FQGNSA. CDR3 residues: CASSSMGVNTEAFF. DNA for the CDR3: TGTGCCAGCAGCTCCATGGGGGTGAACACTGAAGCTTTCTTT.

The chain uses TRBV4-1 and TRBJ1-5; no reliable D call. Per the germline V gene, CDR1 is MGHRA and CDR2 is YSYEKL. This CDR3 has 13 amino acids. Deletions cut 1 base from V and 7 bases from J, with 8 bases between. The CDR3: CASSQVSGQPQHF. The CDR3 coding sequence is TGCGCCAGCAGCCAAGTATCGGGGCAGCCCCAGCATTTT.

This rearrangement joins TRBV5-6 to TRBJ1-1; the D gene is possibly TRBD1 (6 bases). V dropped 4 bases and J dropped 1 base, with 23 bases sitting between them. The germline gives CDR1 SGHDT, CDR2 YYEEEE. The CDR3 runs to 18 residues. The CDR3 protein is CASSLLGGGWGENTEAFF. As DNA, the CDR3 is TGTGCCAGCAGCCTGCTTGGGGGGGGCTGGGGTGAGAACACTGAAGCTTTCTTT.

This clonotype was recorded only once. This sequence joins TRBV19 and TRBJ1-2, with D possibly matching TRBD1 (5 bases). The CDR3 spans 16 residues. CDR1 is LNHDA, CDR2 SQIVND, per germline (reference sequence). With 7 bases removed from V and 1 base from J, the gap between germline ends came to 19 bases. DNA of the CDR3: TGTGCCAGTACCACGGGGAACAGGATCATTAACTATGGCTACACCTTC. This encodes CASTTGNRIINYGYTF.

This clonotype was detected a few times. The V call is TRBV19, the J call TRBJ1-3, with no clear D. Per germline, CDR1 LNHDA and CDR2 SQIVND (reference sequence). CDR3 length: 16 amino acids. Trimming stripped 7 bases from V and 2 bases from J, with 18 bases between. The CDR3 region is CASTTHAADPGNTIYF. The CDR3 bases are TGTGCCAGTACCACCCATGCAGCGGACCCTGGAAACACCATATATTTT.

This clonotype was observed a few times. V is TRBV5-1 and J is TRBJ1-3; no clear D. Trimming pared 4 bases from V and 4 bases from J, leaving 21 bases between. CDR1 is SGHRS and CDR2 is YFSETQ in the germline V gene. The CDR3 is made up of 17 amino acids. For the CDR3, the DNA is TGCGCCAGCAGCCGGGAGTCGGCCCCGAGAGGAGGAAACACCATATATTTT. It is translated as CASSRESAPRGGNTIYF.

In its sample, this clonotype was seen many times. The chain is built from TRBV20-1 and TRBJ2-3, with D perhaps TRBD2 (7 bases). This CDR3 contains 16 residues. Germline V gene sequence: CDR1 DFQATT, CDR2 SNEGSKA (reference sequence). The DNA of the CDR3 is TGCAGCGCTTGGCTCGGGGGGCACACTAGCACAGATACGCAGTATTTT. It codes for CSAWLGGHTSTDTQYF.

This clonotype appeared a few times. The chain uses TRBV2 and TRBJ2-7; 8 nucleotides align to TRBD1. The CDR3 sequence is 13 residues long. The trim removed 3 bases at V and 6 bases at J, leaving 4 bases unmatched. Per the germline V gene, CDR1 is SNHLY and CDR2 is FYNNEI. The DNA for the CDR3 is TGTGCCAGCAGTGAGGACAGGGCTGGCGAGCAGTACGTC. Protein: CASSEDRAGEQYV.

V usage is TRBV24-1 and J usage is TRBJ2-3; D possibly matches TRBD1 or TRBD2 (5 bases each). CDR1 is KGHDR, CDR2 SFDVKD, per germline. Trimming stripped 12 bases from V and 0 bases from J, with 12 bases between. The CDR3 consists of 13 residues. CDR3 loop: CASGTGSTDTQYF. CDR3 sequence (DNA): TGTGCCTCGGGGACGGGGAGCACAGATACGCAGTATTTT.

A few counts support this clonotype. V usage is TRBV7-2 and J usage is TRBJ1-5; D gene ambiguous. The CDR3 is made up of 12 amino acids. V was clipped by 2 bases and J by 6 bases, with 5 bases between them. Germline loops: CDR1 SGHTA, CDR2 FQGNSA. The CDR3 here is CASSLPLQPQHF. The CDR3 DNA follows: TGTGCCAGCAGCTTACCACTTCAGCCCCAGCATTTT.